Listed below are T cell receptor beta chains from one sample, sequenced in a study of T cell responses to AZD1222 COVID-19 vaccine. Assay: immunoSEQ multiplex PCR; the TCRdb copy retains only in-frame clones and omits some. The sample holds roughly 100,000 clones; more than 85% are singletons and the top ten take 0.95% to 1.5%. Sequencing used peripheral blood, obtained on day 0 of AZD1222 vaccination. The receptors shown here come from an adult in good health. Both conserved end residues are part of each CDR3. The order of the fields is D gene, V gene, J gene, clone size, CDR3 DNA, CDR3 protein. A D gene is named only where the DNA matches it firmly. Size is stated for part of the rows, as once, few or many counts, or as a class when the clone is expanded.

d_gene: -; v_gene: TRBV18; j_gene: TRBJ1-2; abundance: -; CDR3nt: TGTGCCAGCTCACAAGCCCGGGGAGACTATGGCTACACCTTC; CDR3aa: CASSQARGDYGYTF
d_gene: TRBD1; v_gene: TRBV2; j_gene: TRBJ2-7; abundance: -; CDR3nt: TGTGCCAGCAGTCAGGACAGGTCCTACGAGCAGTACTTC; CDR3aa: CASSQDRSYEQYF
d_gene: -; v_gene: TRBV19; j_gene: TRBJ1-1; abundance: -; CDR3nt: TGTGCCAGTAGTATAGCGGGCGGCCCTTTGACTGAAGCTTTCTTT; CDR3aa: CASSIAGGPLTEAFF
d_gene: -; v_gene: TRBV7-2; j_gene: TRBJ1-1; abundance: -; CDR3nt: TGTGCCAGCAGCTTGGGGGGAGGATTCGCTTTCTTT; CDR3aa: CASSLGGGFAFF
d_gene: -; v_gene: TRBV11-3; j_gene: TRBJ2-5; abundance: -; CDR3nt: TGTGCCAGCAGCTTAGCCCGCTCCGCAGGGTTCCAAGAGACCCAGTACTTC; CDR3aa: CASSLARSAGFQETQYF
d_gene: TRBD1; v_gene: TRBV27; j_gene: TRBJ1-6; abundance: -; CDR3nt: TGTGCCAGCAGTCCGTCCGGGACAGGCGGTTCACCCCTCCACTTT; CDR3aa: CASSPSGTGGSPLHF
d_gene: -; v_gene: TRBV10-3; j_gene: TRBJ2-1; abundance: -; CDR3nt: TGTGCCATCAGTGTTCTTAGCCGGGATGAGCAGTTCTTC; CDR3aa: CAISVLSRDEQFF
d_gene: -; v_gene: TRBV7-2; j_gene: TRBJ1-1; abundance: -; CDR3nt: TGTGCCAGCAGCTCACTACAGGGCAAGAAAGCTTTCTTT; CDR3aa: CASSSLQGKKAFF
d_gene: TRBD2; v_gene: TRBV5-6; j_gene: TRBJ2-3; abundance: few; CDR3nt: TGTGCCAGCAGCCCCCGAGGCCTAGCGGGGACAGATACGCAGTATTTT; CDR3aa: CASSPRGLAGTDTQYF
d_gene: -; v_gene: TRBV15; j_gene: TRBJ2-3; abundance: -; CDR3nt: TGTGCCACCAGCAGAGAACGGCCTGGCACAGATACGCAGTATTTT; CDR3aa: CATSRERPGTDTQYF
d_gene: -; v_gene: TRBV4-2; j_gene: TRBJ2-4; abundance: once; CDR3nt: TGTGCCAGCAGCGTCCGGGACGACAAAAACATTCAGTACTTC; CDR3aa: CASSVRDDKNIQYF
d_gene: TRBD2; v_gene: TRBV5-8; j_gene: TRBJ2-1; abundance: -; CDR3nt: TGTGCCAGGGATAAAACTAGCGGGATTTATTACAATGAGCAGTTCTTC; CDR3aa: CARDKTSGIYYNEQFF
d_gene: TRBD1; v_gene: TRBV6-5; j_gene: TRBJ2-7; abundance: -; CDR3nt: TGTGCCAGCTTGGGACAGTTAAACTCCTACGAGCAGTACTTC; CDR3aa: CASLGQLNSYEQYF
d_gene: TRBD1; v_gene: TRBV19; j_gene: TRBJ1-1; abundance: few; CDR3nt: TGTGCCAGTAGATCTAAGGGGACAGGGACGGTGAACACTGAAGCTTTCTTT; CDR3aa: CASRSKGTGTVNTEAFF
d_gene: TRBD2; v_gene: TRBV29-1; j_gene: TRBJ2-7; abundance: -; CDR3nt: TGCAGCGTTGAAGATATGGCGGGAGATGGGTACTTC; CDR3aa: CSVEDMAGDGYF
d_gene: -; v_gene: TRBV5-8; j_gene: TRBJ1-6; abundance: -; CDR3nt: TGTGCCAGCAGCTTTAACCGGGACCCGGGCCACTATAATTCACCCCTCCACTTT; CDR3aa: CASSFNRDPGHYNSPLHF
d_gene: TRBD1; v_gene: TRBV3-1/TRBV3-2; j_gene: TRBJ2-7; abundance: -; CDR3nt: TGTGCCAGCAGCCGCAGGGGGCCGGGCGAGCAGTACTTC; CDR3aa: CASSRRGPGEQYF